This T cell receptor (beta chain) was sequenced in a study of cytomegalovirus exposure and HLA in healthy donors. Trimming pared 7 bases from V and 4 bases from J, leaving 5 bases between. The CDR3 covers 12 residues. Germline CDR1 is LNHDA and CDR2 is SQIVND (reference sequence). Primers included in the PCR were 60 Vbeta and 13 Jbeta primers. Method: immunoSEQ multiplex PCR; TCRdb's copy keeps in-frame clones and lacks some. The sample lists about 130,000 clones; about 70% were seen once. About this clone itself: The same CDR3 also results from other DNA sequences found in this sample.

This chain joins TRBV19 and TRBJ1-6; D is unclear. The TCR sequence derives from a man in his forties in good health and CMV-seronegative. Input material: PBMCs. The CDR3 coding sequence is TGTGCCAGTACCTCGTATAATTCACCCCTCCACTTT. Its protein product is CASTSYNSPLHF.